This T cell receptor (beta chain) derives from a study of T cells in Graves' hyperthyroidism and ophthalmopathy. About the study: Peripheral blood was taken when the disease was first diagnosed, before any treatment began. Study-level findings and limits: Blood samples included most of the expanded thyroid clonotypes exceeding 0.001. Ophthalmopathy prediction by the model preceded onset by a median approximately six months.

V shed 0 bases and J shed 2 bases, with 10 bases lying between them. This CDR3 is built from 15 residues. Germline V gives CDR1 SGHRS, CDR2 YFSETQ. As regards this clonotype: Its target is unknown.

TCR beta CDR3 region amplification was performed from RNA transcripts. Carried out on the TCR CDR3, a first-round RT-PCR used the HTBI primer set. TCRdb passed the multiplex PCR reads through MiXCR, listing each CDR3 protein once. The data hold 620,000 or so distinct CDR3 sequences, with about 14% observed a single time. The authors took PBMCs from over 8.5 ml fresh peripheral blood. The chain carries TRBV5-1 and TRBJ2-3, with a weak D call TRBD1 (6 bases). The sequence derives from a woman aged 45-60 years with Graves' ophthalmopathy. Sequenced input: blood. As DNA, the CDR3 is TGCGCCAGCAGCTTGGCGGGACATAACACAGATACGCAGTATTTT. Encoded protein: CASSLAGHNTDTQYF.